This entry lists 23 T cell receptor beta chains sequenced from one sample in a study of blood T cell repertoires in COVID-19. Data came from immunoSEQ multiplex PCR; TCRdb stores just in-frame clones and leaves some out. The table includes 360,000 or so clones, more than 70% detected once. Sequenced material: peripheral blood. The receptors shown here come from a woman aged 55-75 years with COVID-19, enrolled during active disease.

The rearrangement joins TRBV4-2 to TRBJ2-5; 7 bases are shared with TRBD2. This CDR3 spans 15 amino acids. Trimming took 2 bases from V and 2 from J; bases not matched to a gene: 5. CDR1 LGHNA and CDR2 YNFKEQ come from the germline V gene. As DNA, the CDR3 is TGTGCCAGCAGCCAAAAAGCGGGGCCACAAGAGACCCAGTACTTC. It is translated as CASSQKAGPQETQYF.

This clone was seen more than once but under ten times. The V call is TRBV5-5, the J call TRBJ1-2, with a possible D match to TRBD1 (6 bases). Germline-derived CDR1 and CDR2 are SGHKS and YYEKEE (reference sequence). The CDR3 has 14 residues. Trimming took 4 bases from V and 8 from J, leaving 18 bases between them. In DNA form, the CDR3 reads TGTGCCAGCAGCAACCCACAGGGCCCTGGGGGCTACACCTTC. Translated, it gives CASSNPQGPGGYTF.

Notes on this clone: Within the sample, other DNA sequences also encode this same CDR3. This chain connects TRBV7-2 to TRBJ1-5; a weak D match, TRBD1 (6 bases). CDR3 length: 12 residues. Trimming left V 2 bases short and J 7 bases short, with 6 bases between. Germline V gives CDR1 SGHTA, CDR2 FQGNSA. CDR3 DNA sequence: TGTGCCAGCAGCTTAAGGGGGCAGCCCCAGCATTTT. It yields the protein CASSLRGQPQHF.

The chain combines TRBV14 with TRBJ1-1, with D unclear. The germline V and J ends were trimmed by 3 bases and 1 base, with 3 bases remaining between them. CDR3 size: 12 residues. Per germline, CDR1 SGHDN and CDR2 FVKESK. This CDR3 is CASSQRNTEAFF. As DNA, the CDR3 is TGTGCCAGCAGCCAGCGGAACACTGAAGCTTTCTTT.

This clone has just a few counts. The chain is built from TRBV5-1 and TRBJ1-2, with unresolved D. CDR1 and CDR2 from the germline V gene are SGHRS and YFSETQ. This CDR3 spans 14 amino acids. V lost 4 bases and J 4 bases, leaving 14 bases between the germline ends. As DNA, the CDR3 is TGCGCCAGCAGCCCTACACGGGAAGGCTATGGCTACACCTTC. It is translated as CASSPTREGYGYTF.

The CDR3 sequence: CASSQDYSPTDTQYF. DNA for the CDR3: TGCGCCAGCAGCCAAGATTATTCCCCTACAGATACGCAGTATTTT. The gene calls are TRBV4-1 and TRBJ2-3; the D is unclear. The CDR3 contains 15 residues. V lost 0 bases and J 3 bases, leaving 10 bases between the germline ends. Germline CDR1 reads MGHRA; CDR2 reads YSYEKL.

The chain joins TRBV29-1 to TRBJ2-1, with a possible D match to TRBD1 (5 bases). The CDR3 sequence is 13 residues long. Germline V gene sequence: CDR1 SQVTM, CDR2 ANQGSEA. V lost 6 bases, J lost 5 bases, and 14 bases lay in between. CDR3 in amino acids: CSVPGLRNNEQFF. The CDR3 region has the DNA TGCAGCGTCCCAGGGCTACGAAACAATGAGCAGTTCTTC.

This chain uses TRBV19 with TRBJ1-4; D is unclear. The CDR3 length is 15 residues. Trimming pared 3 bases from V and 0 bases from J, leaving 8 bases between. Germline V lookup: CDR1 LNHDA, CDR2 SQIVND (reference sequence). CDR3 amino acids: CASSIADTTNEKLFF. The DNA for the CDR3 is TGTGCCAGTAGTATCGCAGACACAACTAATGAAAAACTGTTTTTT. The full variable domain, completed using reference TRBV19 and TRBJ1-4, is DGGITQSPKYLFRKEGQNVTLSCEQNLNHDAMYWYRQDPGQGLRLIYYSQIVNDFQKGDIAEGYSVSREKKESFPLTVTSAQKNPTAFYLCASSIADTTNEKLFFGSGTQLSVL.

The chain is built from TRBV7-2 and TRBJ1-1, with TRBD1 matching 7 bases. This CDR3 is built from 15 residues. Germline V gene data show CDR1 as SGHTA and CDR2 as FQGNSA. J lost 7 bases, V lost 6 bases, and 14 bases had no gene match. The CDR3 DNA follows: TGTGCCAGCAGTACCCCTACAGGGGCCTCATTTGAAGCTTTCTTT. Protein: CASSTPTGASFEAFF.

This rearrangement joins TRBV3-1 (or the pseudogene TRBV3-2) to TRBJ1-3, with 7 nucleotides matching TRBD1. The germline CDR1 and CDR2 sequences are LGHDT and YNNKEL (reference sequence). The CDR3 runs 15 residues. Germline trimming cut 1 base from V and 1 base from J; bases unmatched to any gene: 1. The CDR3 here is CASSQGGQSGNTIYF. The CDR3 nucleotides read TGTGCCAGCAGCCAAGGGGGACAGTCTGGAAACACCATATATTTT.

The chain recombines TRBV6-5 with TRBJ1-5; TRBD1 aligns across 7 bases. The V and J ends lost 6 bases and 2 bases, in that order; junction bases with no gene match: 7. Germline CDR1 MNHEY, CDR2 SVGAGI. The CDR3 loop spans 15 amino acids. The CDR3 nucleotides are TGTGCCAGCAGACCCGTCGACAGGGGCAATCAGCCCCAGCATTTT. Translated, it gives CASRPVDRGNQPQHF.

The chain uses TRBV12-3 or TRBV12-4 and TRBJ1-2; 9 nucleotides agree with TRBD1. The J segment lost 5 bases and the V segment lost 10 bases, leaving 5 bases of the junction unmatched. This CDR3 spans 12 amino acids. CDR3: CATGGQGYGYTF. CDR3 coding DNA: TGTGCCACAGGGGGACAGGGTTATGGCTACACCTTC.

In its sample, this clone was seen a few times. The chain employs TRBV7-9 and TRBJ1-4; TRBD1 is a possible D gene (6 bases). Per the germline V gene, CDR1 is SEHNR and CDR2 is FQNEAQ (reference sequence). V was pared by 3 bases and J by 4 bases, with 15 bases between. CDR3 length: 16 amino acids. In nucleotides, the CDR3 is TGTGCCAGCAGCTTGATAAGCGGACAGCGTAATGAAAAACTGTTTTTT. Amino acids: CASSLISGQRNEKLFF.

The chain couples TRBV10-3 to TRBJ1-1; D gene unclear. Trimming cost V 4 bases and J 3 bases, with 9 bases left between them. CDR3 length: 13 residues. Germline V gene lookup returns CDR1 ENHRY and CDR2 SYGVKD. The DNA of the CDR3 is TGTGCCATCAGTGGGAGGGAGGACACTGAAGCTTTCTTT. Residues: CAISGREDTEAFF.

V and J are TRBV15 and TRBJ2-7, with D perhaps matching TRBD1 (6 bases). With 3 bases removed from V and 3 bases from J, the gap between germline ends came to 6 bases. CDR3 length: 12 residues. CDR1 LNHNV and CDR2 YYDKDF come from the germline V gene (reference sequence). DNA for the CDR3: TGTGCCACCAGCAGGGACAGCTACGAGCAGTACTTC. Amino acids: CATSRDSYEQYF.

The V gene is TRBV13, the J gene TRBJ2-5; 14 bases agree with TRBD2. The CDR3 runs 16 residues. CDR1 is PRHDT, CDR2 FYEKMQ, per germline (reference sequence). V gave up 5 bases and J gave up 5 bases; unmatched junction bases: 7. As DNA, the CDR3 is TGTGCCAGCAGCACGACTAGCGGGGGGGCCGGGGAGACCCAGTACTTC. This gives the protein CASSTTSGGAGETQYF.

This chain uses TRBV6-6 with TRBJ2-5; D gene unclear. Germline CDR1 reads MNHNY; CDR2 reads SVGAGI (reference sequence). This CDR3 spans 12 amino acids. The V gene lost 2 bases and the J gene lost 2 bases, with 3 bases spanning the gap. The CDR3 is CASSYQQETQYF. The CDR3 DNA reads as TGTGCCAGCAGTTACCAGCAAGAGACCCAGTACTTC.

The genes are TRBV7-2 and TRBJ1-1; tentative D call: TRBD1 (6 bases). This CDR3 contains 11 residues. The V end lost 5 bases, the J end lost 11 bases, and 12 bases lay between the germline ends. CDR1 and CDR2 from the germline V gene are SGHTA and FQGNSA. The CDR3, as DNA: TGTGCCAGCAGCGCCGGGGGGGCTGCTTTCTTT. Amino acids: CASSAGGAAFF. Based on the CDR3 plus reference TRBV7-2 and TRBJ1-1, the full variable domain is GAGVSQSPSNKVTEKGKDVELRCDPISGHTALYWYRQSLGQGLEFLIYFQGNSAPDKSGLPSDRFSAERTGGSVSTLTIQRTQQEDSAVYLCASSAGGAAFFGQGTRLTVV.

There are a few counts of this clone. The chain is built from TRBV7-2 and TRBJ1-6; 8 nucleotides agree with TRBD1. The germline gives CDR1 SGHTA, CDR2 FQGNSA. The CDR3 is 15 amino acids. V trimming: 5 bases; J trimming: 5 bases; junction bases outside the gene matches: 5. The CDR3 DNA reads TGTGCCAGCAGCATCGGGACAGGAAATAATTCACCCCTCCACTTT. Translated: CASSIGTGNNSPLHF.

The CDR3 DNA reads TGTGCCAGCAGTGAAGTGTGGGCAGGACAGCCCCAGCATTTT. Translation: CASSEVWAGQPQHF. This rearrangement joins TRBV6-1 to TRBJ1-5; D is ambiguous. Germline CDR1 reads MNHNS; CDR2 reads SASEGT. The germline V and J ends were trimmed by 1 base and 7 bases, with 11 bases remaining between them. The CDR3 loop spans 14 amino acids.

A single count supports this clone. The chain's CDR3 is CASSVGDRNSGNTIYF. The CDR3 coding sequence is TGTGCCAGCAGCGTCGGGGACAGAAACTCTGGAAACACCATATATTTT. This rearrangement joins TRBV5-6 to TRBJ1-3; 7 bases align to TRBD1. The CDR3 spans 16 residues. V lost 4 bases to trimming and J lost 0 bases; unmatched junction nucleotides: 7. Germline lookup yields CDR1 SGHDT and CDR2 YYEEEE. Variable domain in full (rest from reference TRBV5-6 and TRBJ1-3): DAGVTQSPTHLIKTRGQQVTLRCSPKSGHDTVSWYQQALGQGPQFIFQYYEEEERQRGNFPDRFSGHQFPNYSSELNVNALLLGDSALYLCASSVGDRNSGNTIYFGEGSWLTVV.

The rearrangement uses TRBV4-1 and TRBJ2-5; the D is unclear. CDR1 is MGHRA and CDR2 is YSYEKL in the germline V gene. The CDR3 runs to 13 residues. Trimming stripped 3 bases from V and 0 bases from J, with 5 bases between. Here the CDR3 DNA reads TGCGCCAGCAGCCACAGAAACCAAGAGACCCAGTACTTC. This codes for CASSHRNQETQYF.

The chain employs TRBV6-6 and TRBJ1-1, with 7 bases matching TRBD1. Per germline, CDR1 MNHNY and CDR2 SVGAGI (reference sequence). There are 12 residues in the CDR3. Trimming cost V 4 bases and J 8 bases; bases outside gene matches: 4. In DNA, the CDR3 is TGTGCCAGCAGTTCCCCGGACAGGGAAGCTTTCTTT. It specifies CASSSPDREAFF.